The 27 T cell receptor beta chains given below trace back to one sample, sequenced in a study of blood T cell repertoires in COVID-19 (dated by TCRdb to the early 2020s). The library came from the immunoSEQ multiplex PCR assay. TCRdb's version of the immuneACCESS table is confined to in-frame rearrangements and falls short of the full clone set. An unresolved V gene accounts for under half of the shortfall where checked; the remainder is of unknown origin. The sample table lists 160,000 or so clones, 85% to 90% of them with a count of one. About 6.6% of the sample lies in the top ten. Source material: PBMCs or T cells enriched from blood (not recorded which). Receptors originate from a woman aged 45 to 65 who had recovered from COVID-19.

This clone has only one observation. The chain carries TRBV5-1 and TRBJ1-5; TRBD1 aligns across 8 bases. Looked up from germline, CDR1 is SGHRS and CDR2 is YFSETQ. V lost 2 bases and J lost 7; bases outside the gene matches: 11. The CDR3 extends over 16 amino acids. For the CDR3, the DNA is TGCGCCAGCAGCTTCCTACCGGGACAGGCAGACCAGCCCCAGCATTTT. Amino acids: CASSFLPGQADQPQHF.

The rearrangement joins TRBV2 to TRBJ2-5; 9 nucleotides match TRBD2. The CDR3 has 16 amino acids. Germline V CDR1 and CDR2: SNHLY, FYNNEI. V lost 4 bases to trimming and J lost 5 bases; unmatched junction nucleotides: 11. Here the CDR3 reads CASSGPGGGVGETQYF. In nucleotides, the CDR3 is TGTGCCAGCAGTGGTCCTGGCGGGGGGGTCGGTGAGACCCAGTACTTC.

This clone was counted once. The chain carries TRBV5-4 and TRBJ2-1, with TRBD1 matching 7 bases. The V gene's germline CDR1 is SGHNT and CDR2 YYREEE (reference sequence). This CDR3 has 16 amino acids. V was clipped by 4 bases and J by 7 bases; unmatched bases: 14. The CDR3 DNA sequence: TGTGCCAGCAGCACAAGACAGGGCCAAGGGTTGAATGAGCAGTTCTTC. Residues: CASSTRQGQGLNEQFF.

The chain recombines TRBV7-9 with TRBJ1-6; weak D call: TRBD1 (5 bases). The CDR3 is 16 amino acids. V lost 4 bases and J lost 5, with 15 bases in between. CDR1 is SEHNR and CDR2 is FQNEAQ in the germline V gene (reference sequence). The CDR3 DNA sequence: TGTGCCAGCAGCTCCCCCGCCGGGGGGAATAATTCACCCCTCCACTTT. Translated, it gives CASSSPAGGNNSPLHF.

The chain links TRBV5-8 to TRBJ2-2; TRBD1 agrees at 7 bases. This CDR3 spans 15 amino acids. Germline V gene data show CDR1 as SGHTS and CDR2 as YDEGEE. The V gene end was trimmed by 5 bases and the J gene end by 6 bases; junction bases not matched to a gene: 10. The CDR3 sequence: CASRPPTGYAGELFF. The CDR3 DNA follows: TGTGCCAGCAGGCCTCCGACAGGGTACGCCGGGGAGCTGTTTTTT.

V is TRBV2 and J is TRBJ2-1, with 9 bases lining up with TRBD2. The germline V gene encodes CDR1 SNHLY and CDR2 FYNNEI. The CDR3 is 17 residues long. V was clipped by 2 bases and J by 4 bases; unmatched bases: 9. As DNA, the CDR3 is TGTGCCAGCAGTGAATTTGGTAGCGGGGGACCGTACAATGAGCAGTTCTTC. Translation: CASSEFGSGGPYNEQFF.

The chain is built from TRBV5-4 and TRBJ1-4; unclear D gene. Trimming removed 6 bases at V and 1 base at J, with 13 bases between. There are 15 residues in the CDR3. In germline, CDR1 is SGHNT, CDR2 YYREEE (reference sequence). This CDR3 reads CASTSEPRTNEKLFF. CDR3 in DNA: TGTGCCAGCACTTCTGAGCCGAGAACTAATGAAAAACTGTTTTTT. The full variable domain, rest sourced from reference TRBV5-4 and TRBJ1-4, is ETGVTQSPTHLIKTRGQQVTLRCSSQSGHNTVSWYQQALGQGPQFIFQYYREEENGRGNFPPRFSGLQFPNYSSELNVNALELDDSALYLCASTSEPRTNEKLFFGSGTQLSVL.

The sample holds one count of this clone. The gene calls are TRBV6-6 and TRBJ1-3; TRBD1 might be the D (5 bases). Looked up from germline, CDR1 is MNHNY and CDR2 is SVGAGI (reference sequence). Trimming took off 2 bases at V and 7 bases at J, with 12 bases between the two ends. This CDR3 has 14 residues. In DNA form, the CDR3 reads TGTGCCAGCAGTTACGGGGCCAGCGGGAACACCATATATTTT. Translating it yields CASSYGASGNTIYF.

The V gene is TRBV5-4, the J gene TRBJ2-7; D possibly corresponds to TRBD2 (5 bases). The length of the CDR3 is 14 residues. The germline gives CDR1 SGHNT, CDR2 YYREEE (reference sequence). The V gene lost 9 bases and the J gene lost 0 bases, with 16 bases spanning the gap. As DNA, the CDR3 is TGTGCCACCTCAGAGGGCCCCCGCTCCTACGAGCAGTACTTC. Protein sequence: CATSEGPRSYEQYF.

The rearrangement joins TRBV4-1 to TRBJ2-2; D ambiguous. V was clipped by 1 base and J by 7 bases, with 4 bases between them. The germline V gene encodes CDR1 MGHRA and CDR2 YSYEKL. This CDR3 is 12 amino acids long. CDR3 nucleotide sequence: TGCGCCAGCAGCCAAGGACACGGGGAGCTGTTTTTT. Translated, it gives CASSQGHGELFF.

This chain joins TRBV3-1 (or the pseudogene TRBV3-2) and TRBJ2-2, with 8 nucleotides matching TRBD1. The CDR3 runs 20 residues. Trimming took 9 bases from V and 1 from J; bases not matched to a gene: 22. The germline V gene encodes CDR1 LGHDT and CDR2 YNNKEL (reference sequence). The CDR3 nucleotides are TGTGCCAGGAACAGTCCCCCCGGACAGGGCGGTAAGAAGAACACCGGGGAGCTGTTTTTT. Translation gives CARNSPPGQGGKKNTGELFF.

DNA for the CDR3: TGCGCCAGCAGCCAAGTGGGACTAGGTAACACCGGGGAGCTGTTTTTT. It codes for CASSQVGLGNTGELFF. V gene TRBV4-1 combines with J gene TRBJ2-2; 8 bases are shared with TRBD2. Trimming cost V 1 base and J 2 bases; bases outside gene matches: 3. The CDR3 is made up of 16 amino acids. The germline V gene encodes CDR1 MGHRA and CDR2 YSYEKL.

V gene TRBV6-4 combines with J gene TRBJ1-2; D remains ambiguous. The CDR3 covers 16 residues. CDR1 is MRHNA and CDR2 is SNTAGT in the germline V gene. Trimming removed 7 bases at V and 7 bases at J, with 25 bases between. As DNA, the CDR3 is TGTGCCAGCAAGATGGACGGAGGGTCAGTCGCGGGTGGCTACACCTTC. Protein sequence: CASKMDGGSVAGGYTF.

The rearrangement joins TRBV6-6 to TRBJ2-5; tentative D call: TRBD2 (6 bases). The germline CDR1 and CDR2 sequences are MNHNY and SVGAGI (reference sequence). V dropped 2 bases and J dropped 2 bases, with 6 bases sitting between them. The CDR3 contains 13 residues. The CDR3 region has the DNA TGTGCCAGCAGTTACGGGACTCAAGAGACCCAGTACTTC. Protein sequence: CASSYGTQETQYF.

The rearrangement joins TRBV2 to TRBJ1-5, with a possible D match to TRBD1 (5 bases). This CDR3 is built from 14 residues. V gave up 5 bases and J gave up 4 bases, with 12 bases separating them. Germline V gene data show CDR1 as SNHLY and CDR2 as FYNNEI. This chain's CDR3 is CASSLDSLNQPQHF. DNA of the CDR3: TGTGCCAGCAGTCTCGACAGTCTTAATCAGCCCCAGCATTTT.

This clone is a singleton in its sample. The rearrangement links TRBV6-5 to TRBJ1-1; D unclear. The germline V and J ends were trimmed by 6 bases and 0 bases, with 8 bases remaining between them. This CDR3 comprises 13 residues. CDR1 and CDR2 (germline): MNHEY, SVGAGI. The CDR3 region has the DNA TGTGCCAGCAGCCAGGTCCTGAACACTGAAGCTTTCTTT. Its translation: CASSQVLNTEAFF.

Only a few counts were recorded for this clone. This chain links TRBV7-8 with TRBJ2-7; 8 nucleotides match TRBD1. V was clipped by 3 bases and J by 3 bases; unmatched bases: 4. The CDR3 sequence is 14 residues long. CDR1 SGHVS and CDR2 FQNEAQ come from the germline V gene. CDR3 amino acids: CASSLGQVDYEQYF. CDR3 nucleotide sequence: TGTGCCAGCAGCTTGGGACAGGTAGACTACGAGCAGTACTTC.

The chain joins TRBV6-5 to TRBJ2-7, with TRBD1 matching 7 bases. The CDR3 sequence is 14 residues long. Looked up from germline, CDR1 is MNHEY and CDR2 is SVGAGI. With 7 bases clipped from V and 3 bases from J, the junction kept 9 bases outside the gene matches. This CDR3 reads CASTRQGVVYEQYF. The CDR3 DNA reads TGTGCCAGCACCAGGCAGGGGGTGGTCTACGAGCAGTACTTC.

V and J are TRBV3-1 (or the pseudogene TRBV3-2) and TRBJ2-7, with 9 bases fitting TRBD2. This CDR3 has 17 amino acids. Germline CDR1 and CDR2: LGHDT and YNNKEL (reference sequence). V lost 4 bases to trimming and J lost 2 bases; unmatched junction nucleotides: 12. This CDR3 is CASSPSTTIAGAYEQYF. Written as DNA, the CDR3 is TGTGCCAGCAGCCCCTCAACCACGATAGCGGGGGCCTACGAGCAGTACTTC.

CDR3 nucleotide sequence: TGTGCCAGCAGTCTTACAGCTAACACTGAAGCTTTCTTT. It yields the protein CASSLTANTEAFF. This rearrangement joins TRBV6-4 to TRBJ1-1; D is undetermined. Trimming pared 5 bases from V and 2 bases from J, leaving 9 bases between. Germline V CDR1 and CDR2: MRHNA, SNTAGT. This CDR3 spans 13 amino acids.

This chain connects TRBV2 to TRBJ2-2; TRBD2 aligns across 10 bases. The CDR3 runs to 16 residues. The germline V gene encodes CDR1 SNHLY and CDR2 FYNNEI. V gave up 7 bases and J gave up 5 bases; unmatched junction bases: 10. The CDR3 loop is CASIAGLAGVTGELFF. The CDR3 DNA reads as TGTGCCAGCATTGCAGGGCTAGCGGGGGTAACCGGGGAGCTGTTTTTT.

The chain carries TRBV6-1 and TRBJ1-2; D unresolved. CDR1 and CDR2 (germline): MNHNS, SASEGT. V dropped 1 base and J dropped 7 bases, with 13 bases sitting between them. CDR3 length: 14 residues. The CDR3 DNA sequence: TGTGCCAGCAGTGAAGGAGGGCGGGGATTTGGCTACACCTTC. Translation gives CASSEGGRGFGYTF.

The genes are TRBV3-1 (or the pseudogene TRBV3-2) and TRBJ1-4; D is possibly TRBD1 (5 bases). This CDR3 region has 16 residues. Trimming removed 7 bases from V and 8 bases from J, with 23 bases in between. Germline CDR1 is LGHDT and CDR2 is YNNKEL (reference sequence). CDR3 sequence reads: CASTLGTGVRREKLFF. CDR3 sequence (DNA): TGTGCCAGCACCCTGGGTACAGGAGTTCGCCGGGAAAAACTGTTTTTT.

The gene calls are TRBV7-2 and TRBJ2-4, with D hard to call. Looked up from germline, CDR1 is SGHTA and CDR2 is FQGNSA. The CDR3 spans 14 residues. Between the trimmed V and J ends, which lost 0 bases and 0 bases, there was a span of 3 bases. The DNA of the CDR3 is TGTGCCAGCAGCTTAGCCCTAGCCAAAAACATTCAGTACTTC. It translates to CASSLALAKNIQYF.

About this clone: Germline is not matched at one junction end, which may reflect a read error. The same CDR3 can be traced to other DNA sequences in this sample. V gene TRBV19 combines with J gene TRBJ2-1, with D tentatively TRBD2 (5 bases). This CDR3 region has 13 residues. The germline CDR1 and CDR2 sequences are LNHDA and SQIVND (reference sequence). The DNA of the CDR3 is TGTGCTAGTAGTAGAGGACGGGATACCGTGGAGTTCTTC. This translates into CASSRGRDTVEFF. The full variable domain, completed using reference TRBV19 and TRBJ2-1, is DGGITQSPKYLFRKEGQNVTLSCEQNLNHDAMYWYRQDPGQGLRLIYYSQIVNDFQKGDIAEGYSVSREKKESFPLTVTSAQKNPTAFYLCASSRGRDTVEFFGPGTRLTVL.

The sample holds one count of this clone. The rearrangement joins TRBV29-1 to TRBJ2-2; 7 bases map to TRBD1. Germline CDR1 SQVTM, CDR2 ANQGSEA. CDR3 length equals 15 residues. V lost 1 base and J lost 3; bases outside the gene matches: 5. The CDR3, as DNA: TGCAGCGTTGAAGTTCCGGGACAGCACACCGGGGAGCTGTTTTTT. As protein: CSVEVPGQHTGELFF.

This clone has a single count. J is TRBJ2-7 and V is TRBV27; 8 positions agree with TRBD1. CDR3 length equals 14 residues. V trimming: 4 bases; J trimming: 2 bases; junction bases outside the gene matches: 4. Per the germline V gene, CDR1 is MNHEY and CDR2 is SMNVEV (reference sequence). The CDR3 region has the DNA TGTGCCAGCAGTTCGGGACAGGTGGCCTACGAGCAGTACTTC. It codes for CASSSGQVAYEQYF.